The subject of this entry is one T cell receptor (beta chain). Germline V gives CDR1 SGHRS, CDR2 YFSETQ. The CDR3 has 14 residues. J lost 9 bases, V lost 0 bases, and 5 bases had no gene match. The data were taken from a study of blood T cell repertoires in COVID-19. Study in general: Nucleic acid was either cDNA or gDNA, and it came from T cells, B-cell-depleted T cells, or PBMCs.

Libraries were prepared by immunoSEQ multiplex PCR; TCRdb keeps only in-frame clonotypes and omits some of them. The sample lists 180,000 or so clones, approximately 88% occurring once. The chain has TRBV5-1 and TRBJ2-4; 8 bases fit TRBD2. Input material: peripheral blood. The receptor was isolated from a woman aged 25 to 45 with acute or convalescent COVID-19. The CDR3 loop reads CASSLATSESIQYF. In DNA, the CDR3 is TGCGCCAGCAGCTTGGCGACTAGCGAAAGCATTCAGTACTTC.